This T cell receptor beta chain was identified in a study of radiation and T cells in renal cell carcinoma. Points from the study as a whole: In blood, top tumor clones expanded by 2 weeks, shrinking by 4.

Time point noted: blood 2 weeks post-SBRT. The treatment: 15 Gy SBRT to primary tumor, nephrectomy 4 weeks later. Blood was sampled at baseline, 2 weeks and 4 weeks after SBRT. This table comes from immunoSEQ multiplex PCR, and its TCRdb copy is limited to in-frame clones, with some not included. Of some 150,000 clones in the sample, about nine tenths are singletons; the top ten hold around 13%. Details on this clone: Its target is unknown.

The V segment lost 0 bases and the J segment 4 bases; nucleotides outside the gene matches: 5. From germline, CDR1 is SGHTA and CDR2 FQGTGA. This CDR3 has 17 residues. Material: blood, obtained from a patient whose treatment included radiotherapy and nephrectomy. The chain uses TRBV7-3 and TRBJ2-3; TRBD2 matches 12 bases. The TCR was taken from a woman between 50 and 59 years old with renal cell carcinoma. CDR3: CASSLTLAGGPADTQYF. The CDR3 region has the DNA TGTGCCAGCAGCTTAACGCTAGCGGGGGGGCCAGCAGATACGCAGTATTTT.